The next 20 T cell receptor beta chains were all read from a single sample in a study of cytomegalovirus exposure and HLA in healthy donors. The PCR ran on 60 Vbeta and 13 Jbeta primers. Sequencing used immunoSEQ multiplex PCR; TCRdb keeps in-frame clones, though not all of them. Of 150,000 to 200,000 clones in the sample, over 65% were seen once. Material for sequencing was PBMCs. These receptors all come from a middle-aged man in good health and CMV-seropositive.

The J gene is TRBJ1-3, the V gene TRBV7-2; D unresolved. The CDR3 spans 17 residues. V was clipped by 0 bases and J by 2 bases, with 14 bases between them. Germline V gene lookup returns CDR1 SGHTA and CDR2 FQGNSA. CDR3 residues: CASSLAAAGKAGNTIYF. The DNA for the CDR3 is TGTGCCAGCAGCTTAGCGGCGGCGGGGAAGGCTGGAAACACCATATATTTT. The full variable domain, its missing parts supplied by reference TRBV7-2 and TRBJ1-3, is GAGVSQSPSNKVTEKGKDVELRCDPISGHTALYWYRQSLGQGLEFLIYFQGNSAPDKSGLPSDRFSAERTGGSVSTLTIQRTQQEDSAVYLCASSLAAAGKAGNTIYFGEGSWLTVV.

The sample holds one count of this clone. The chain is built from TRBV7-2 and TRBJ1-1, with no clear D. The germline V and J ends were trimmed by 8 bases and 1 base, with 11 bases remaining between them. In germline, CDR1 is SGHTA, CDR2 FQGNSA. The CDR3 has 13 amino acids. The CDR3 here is CASPKTGNTEAFF. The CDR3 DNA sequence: TGTGCCAGCCCCAAGACGGGGAACACTGAAGCTTTCTTT.

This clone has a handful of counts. The CDR3 is CASSPQGSETQYF. CDR3 coding DNA: TGTGCCAGCAGCCCCCAGGGTTCGGAGACCCAGTACTTC. V and J are TRBV7-8 and TRBJ2-5, with D maybe TRBD1 (5 bases). CDR1 is SGHVS and CDR2 is FQNEAQ in the germline V gene. With 5 bases removed from V and 5 bases from J, the gap between germline ends came to 12 bases. The CDR3 is 13 amino acids.

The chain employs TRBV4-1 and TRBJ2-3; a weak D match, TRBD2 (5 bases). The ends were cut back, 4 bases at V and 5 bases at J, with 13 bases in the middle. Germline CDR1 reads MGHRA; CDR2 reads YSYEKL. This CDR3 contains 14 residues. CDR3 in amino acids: CASSPRGFGDTQYF. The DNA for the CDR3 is TGCGCCAGCAGCCCTCGAGGGTTTGGAGATACGCAGTATTTT.

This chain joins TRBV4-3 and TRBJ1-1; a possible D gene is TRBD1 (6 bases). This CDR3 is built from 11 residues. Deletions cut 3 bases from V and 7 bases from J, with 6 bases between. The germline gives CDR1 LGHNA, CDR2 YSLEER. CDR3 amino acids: CASSQDSEAFF. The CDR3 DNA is TGCGCCAGCAGCCAGGACAGTGAAGCTTTCTTT.

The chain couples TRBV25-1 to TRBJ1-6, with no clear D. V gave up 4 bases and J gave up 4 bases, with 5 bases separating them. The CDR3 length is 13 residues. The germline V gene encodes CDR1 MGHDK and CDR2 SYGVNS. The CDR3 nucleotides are TGTGCCAGCAGTGCGGGATATAATTCACCCCTCCACTTT. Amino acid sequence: CASSAGYNSPLHF.

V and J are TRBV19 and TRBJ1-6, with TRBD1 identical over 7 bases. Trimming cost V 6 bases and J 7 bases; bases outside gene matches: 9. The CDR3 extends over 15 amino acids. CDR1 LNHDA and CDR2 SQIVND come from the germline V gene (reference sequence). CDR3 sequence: CASRNRGQGNSPLHF. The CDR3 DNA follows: TGTGCCAGTAGGAACAGGGGCCAAGGGAATTCACCCCTCCACTTT.

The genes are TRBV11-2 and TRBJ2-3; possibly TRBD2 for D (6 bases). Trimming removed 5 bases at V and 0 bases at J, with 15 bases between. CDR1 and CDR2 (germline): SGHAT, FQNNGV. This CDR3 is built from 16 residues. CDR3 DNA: TGTGCCAGCAGCACCTTTGGGGGGATTAGCACAGATACGCAGTATTTT. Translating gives CASSTFGGISTDTQYF.

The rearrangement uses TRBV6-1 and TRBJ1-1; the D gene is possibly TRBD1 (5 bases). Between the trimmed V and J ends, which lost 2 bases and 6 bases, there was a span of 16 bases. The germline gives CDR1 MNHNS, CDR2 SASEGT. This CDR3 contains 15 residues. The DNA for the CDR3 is TGTGCCAGCAGTGAAAGGGGAGGGGTTGGGGCTGAAGCTTTCTTT. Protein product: CASSERGGVGAEAFF.

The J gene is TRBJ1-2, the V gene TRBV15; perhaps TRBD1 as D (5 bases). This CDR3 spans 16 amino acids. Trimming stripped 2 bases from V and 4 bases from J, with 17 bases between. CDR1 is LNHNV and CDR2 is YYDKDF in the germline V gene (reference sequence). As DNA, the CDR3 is TGTGCCACCAGCAGACCGCCCGCGGACAAAAGCTATGGCTACACCTTC. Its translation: CATSRPPADKSYGYTF.

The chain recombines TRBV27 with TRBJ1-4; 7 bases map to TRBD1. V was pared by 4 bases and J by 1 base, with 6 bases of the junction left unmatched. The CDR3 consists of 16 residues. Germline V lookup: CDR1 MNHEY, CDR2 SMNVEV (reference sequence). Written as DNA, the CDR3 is TGTGCCAGCAGTTATGGGGGACAGCGAACTAATGAAAAACTGTTTTTT. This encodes CASSYGGQRTNEKLFF.

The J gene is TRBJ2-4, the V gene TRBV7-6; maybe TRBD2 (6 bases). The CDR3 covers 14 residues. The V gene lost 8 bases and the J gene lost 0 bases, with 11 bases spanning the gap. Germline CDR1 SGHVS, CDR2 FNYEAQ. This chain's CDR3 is CASAPGLAKNIQYF. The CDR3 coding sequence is TGTGCCAGCGCCCCGGGACTAGCCAAAAACATTCAGTACTTC.

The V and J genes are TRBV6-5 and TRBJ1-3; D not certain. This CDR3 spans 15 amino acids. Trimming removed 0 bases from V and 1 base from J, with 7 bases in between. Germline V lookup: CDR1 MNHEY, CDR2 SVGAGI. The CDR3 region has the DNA TGTGCCAGCAGTTACTCAAGGGAGTCTGGAAACACCATATATTTT. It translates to CASSYSRESGNTIYF.

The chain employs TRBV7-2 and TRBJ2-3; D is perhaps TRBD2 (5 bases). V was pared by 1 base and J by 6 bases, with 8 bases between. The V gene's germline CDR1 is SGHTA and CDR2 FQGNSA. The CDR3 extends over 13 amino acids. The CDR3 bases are TGTGCCAGCAGCTTAGAGAGGGAGGATACGCAGTATTTT. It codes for CASSLEREDTQYF.

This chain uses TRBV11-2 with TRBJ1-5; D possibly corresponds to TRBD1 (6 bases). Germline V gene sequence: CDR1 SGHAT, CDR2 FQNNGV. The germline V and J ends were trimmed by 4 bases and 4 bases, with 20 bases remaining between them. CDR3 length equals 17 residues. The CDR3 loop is CASSSNVLTGTNQPQHF. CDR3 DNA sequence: TGTGCCAGCAGCTCAAACGTCCTAACAGGGACAAATCAGCCCCAGCATTTT.

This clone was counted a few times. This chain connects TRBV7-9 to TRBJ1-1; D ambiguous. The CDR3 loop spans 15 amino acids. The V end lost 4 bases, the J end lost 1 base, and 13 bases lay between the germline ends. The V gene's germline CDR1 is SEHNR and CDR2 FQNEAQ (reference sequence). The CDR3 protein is CASSSFRGKNTEAFF. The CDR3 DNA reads TGTGCCAGCAGCTCGTTCAGAGGGAAGAACACTGAAGCTTTCTTT. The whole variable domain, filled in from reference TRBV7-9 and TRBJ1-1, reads DTGVSQNPRHKITKRGQNVTFRCDPISEHNRLYWYRQTLGQGPEFLTYFQNEAQLEKSRLLSDRFSAERPKGSFSTLEIQRTEQGDSAMYLCASSSFRGKNTEAFFGQGTRLTVV.

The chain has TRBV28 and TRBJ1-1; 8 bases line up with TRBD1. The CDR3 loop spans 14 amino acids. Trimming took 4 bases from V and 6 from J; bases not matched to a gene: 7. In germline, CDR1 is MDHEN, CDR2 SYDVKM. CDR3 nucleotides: TGTGCCAGCAGTTCTCAGGGGGCGCTGGCTGAAGCTTTCTTT. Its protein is CASSSQGALAEAFF.

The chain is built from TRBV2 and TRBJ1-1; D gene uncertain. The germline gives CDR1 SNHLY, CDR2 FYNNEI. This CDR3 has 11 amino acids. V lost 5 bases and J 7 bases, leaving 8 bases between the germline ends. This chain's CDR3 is CASSPRGEAFF. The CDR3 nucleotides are TGTGCCAGCAGTCCTCGGGGTGAAGCTTTCTTT.

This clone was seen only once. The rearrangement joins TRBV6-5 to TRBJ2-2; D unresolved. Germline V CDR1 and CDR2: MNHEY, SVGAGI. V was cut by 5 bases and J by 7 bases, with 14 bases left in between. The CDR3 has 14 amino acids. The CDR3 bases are TGTGCCAGCAGTCCCACCCCCCTCTACGGGGAGCTGTTTTTT. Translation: CASSPTPLYGELFF.

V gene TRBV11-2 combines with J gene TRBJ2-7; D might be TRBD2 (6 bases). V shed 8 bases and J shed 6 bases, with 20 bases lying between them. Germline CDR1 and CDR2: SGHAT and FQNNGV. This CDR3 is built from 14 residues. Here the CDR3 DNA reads TGTGCCAGCGGGAGGACTCGGCCCCAGAGCGAGCAGTACTTC. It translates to CASGRTRPQSEQYF. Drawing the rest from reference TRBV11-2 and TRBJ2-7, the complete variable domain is EAGVAQSPRYKIIEKRQSVAFWCNPISGHATLYWYQQILGQGPKLLIQFQNNGVVDDSQLPKDRFSAERLKGVDSTLKIQPAKLEDSAVYLCASGRTRPQSEQYFGPGTRLTVT.